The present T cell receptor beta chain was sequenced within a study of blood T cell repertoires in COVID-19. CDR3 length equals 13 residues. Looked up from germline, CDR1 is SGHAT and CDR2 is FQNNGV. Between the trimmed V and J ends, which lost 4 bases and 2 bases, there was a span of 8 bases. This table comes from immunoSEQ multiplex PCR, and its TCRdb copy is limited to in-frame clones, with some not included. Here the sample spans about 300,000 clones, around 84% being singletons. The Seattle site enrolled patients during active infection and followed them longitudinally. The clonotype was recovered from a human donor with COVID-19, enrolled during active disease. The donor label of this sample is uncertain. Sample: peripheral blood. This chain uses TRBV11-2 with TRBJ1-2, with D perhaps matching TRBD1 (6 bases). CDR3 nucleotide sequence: TGTGCCAGCAGCTCAGACAGGAACTATGGCTACACCTTC. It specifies CASSSDRNYGYTF.